This TCR beta chain was documented in a study of T cells after posttransplantation cyclophosphamide. Study-level results: Tissue-infiltrating T cells from skin or gut overlapped little with blood T cells. Donor CD8+ memory clones often dominated recipient blood repertoires at later times.

The trim removed 3 bases at V and 4 bases at J, leaving 10 bases unmatched. Germline-derived CDR1 and CDR2 are SEHNR and FQNEAQ (reference sequence). The CDR3 consists of 16 residues. This clone was seen many times. Its antigen remains unidentified. Cyclophosphamide on days +3 and +4 followed busulfan-fludarabine conditioning and a marrow graft. Method: immunoSEQ multiplex PCR; TCRdb's copy keeps in-frame clones and lacks some. The sample is made up of about 7,200 clones, none counted only once. This receptor was taken from a female patient in her forties or fifties who received an allogeneic stem cell transplant from an unrelated donor, was CMV-positive, and had acute GVHD only. T cells may partly derive from the graft donor. V is TRBV7-9 and J is TRBJ2-5, with TRBD2 matching over 8 bases. The material was PBMCs, obtained after allogeneic stem cell transplant with posttransplant cyclophosphamide. The CDR3 DNA reads TGTGCCAGCAGCTTCCCCCAAGCGGGAGAGGGAGAGACCCAGTACTTC. Amino acid sequence: CASSFPQAGEGETQYF.